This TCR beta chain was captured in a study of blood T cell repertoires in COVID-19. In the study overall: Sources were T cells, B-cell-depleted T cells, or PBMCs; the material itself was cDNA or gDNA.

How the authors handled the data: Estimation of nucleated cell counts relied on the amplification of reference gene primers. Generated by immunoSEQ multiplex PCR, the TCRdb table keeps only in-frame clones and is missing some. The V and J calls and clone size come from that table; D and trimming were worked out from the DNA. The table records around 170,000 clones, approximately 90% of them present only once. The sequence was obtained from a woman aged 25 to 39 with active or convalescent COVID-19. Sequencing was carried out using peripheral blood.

For the CDR3, the DNA is TGCGCCAGCGCGGACAGAAATCAAGAGACCCAGTACTTC. Translated: CASADRNQETQYF. The genes are TRBV5-1 and TRBJ2-5; possibly TRBD1 for D (6 bases). Germline V CDR1 and CDR2: SGHRS, YFSETQ. Trimming removed 7 bases from V and 2 bases from J, with 12 bases in between. The CDR3 sequence is 13 residues long.